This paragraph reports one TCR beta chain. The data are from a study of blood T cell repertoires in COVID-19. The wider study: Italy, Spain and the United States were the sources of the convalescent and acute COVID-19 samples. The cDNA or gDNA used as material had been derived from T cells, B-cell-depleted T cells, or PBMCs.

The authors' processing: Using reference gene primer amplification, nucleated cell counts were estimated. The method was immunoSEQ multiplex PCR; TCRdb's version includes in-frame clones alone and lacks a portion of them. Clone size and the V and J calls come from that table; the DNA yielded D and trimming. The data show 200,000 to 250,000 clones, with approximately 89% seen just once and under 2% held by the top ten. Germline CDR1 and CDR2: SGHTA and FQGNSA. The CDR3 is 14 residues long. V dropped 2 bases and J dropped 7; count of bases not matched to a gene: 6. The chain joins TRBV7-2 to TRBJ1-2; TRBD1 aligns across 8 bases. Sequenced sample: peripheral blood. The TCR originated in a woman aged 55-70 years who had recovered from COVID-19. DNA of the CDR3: TGTGCCAGCAGCTTATCGACAGGGGCATGTGGCTACACCTTC. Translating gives CASSLSTGACGYTF.